These T cell receptor beta chains were read from a single sample in a study of PD-1 blockade in mismatch repair-deficient tumors. The data were produced by immunoSEQ multiplex PCR, yet TCRdb's version contains in-frame clones alone and is incomplete. The repertoire includes roughly 40,000 clones, around 84% of them detected once, and 3.9% sits in the top ten. Sequences were derived from peripheral blood, sampled approximately 80 weeks after starting pembrolizumab. Receptors originate from an adult with mismatch repair-deficient cancer. CDR3s include the opening cysteine and the closing phenylalanine or tryptophan. Fields, in order: clone size, J gene, D gene, V gene, CDR3 DNA, CDR3 protein. A D gene is named only where the DNA matches it firmly. Clone size appears in some rows only: once, few, many, or a class for an expanded clone.

. TRBJ2-7 . TRBV5-1 TGCGCCAGCAGCTTGAGCACGGTATTGGGGGAAGAGCAGTACTTC CASSLSTVLGEEQYF
. TRBJ2-4 . TRBV5-4 TGTGCCAGCAGCTTAGACACAAACATTCAGTACTTC CASSLDTNIQYF
. TRBJ1-1 . TRBV5-6 TGTGCCAGCAGCTTGGTGGTTCGGCAGTTGAACACTGAAGCTTTCTTT CASSLVVRQLNTEAFF
. TRBJ2-7 TRBD2 TRBV4-1 TGCGCCAGCAGCCAAGTCTCTAGCGGGAATTACGAGCAGTACTTC CASSQVSSGNYEQYF
. TRBJ1-2 . TRBV25-1 TGTGCCAGCATAGGAGGGTATGGCTACACCTTC CASIGGYGYTF
. TRBJ2-1 TRBD1 TRBV19 TGTGCCAGTAGTATAGTCGGGACAGGGAGATACAATGAGCAGTTCTTC CASSIVGTGRYNEQFF
. TRBJ2-2 TRBD2 TRBV7-9 TGTGCCAGCAGCTTCTACAGCGGGAGGGCCCAGGGGACCGGGGAGCTGTTTTTT CASSFYSGRAQGTGELFF
. TRBJ1-1 TRBD1 TRBV18 TGTGCCAGCTCCCCTCGGACAGGGGTCGCTGAAGCTTTCTTT CASSPRTGVAEAFF
once TRBJ2-7 TRBD2 TRBV19 TGTGCCAGTAGTTCGTGGACTAGCGGGAGGGCCTACGAGCAGTACTTC CASSSWTSGRAYEQYF
once TRBJ2-7 TRBD2 TRBV4-2 TGTGCCAGCAGCCAAGATTGGACTAGTTCCTACGAGCAGTACTTC CASSQDWTSSYEQYF
. TRBJ2-5 . TRBV21-1 TGTGCCAGCAGCACGCCGTACAAAGAGACCCAGTACTTC CASSTPYKETQYF
. TRBJ2-7 . TRBV11-2 TGTGCCAGCAGCTTCGGTCGTCTATACGAGCAGTACTTC CASSFGRLYEQYF
. TRBJ1-1 . TRBV6-1 TGTGCCAGCCCGGGACAGAACACTGAAGCTTTCTTT CASPGQNTEAFF
. TRBJ2-1 TRBD2 TRBV6-5 TGTGCCAGCAAAACGGGACTAGCGGGAATTATGCAGTTCTTC CASKTGLAGIMQFF